A selection of T cell receptor beta chains follows, all from one sample in a study of naive CD8 T cells in extremely preterm neonates. TCRdb's copy holds only in-frame clones and misses some; the assay was immunoSEQ multiplex PCR. The sample shows 7,000 or so clones, 95% to 98% of them seen only once. Specimen: naive CD8+ T cells from blood. These receptors originate from a human donor in good health. CDR3s include the opening cysteine and the closing phenylalanine or tryptophan. The D gene is left open where the match is weak. Clone sizes are given selectively: once, few, many, or a class where the clone is expanded.

TRBV9	.	TRBJ2-3	TRBD2	CASSVDLAGLTDTQYF	TGTGCCAGCAGCGTAGATCTAGCGGGGCTTACAGATACGCAGTATTTT
TRBV6-6	.	TRBJ2-1	.	CASSPGTYNEQFF	TGTGCCAGCAGCCCTGGCACCTACAATGAGCAGTTCTTC
TRBV6-1	.	TRBJ1-2	TRBD1	CASSEFGTGAIYGYTF	TGTGCCAGCAGTGAATTCGGAACAGGGGCGATTTATGGCTACACCTTC
TRBV28	.	TRBJ2-7	.	CASSPGLSYEQYF	TGTGCCAGCTCGCCGGGACTCTCCTACGAGCAGTACTTC
TRBV4-1	once	TRBJ1-5	.	CASSQDEGDPANQPQHF	TGCGCCAGCAGCCAAGATGAGGGGGACCCTGCCAATCAGCCCCAGCATTTT
TRBV19	.	TRBJ1-1	.	CASSIGQANAEAFF	TGTGCCAGTAGTATTGGGCAGGCAAACGCTGAAGCTTTCTTT
TRBV28	.	TRBJ2-5	TRBD1	CASSKMTGASKETQYF	TGTGCCAGCAGTAAGATGACAGGGGCATCAAAAGAGACCCAGTACTTC
TRBV4-3	.	TRBJ2-1	.	CASSQDAGINEQFF	TGCGCCAGCAGCCAAGATGCCGGGATCAATGAGCAGTTCTTC
TRBV19	.	TRBJ2-2	TRBD2	CASSTLPGGKTGELFF	TGTGCCAGTAGTACGCTCCCGGGGGGAAAGACCGGGGAGCTGTTTTTT
TRBV2	.	TRBJ2-7	TRBD1	CASRAAGTGAYEQYF	TGTGCCAGCAGAGCTGCCGGGACAGGGGCGTACGAGCAGTACTTC
TRBV5-1	.	TRBJ2-7	TRBD2	CASSLGGLAGSYEQYF	TGCGCCAGCAGCTTGGGAGGACTAGCGGGTAGCTACGAGCAGTACTTC
TRBV30	.	TRBJ2-2	.	CAWRANTGELFF	TGTGCCTGGAGGGCTAACACCGGGGAGCTGTTTTTT
TRBV6-5	.	TRBJ2-7	TRBD2	CASSYSSGGRSYEQYF	TGTGCCAGCAGTTACTCTTCGGGGGGAAGGAGCTACGAGCAGTACTTC
TRBV2	.	TRBJ1-2	.	CASTMGRGYTF	TGTGCCAGCACGATGGGCCGGGGCTACACCTTC
TRBV9	.	TRBJ1-2	.	CASSAVEVGYTF	TGTGCCAGCAGCGCCGTGGAGGTGGGCTACACCTTC
TRBV4-2	.	TRBJ2-7	TRBD1	CASSQGVGQGYEQYF	TGTGCCAGCAGCCAAGGTGTAGGACAGGGCTATGAGCAGTACTTC